This record looks at one T cell receptor (beta chain) sequence and its context. Antigen: not known. This specimen comes from a study of T cell repertoires in cytomegalovirus infection. In the study overall: Public TCR beta signatures were indicative of both CMV infection and a matching HLA type. Study results and caveats: Carriers of CMV and the relevant HLA type were discriminated by public TCR beta frequency. HLA-C-restricted CMV clonotypes gave the most frequent clonotype in two of eight donors.

This CDR3 is built from 15 residues. Germline V lookup: CDR1 MNHEY, CDR2 SVGAGI. With 5 bases clipped from V and 2 bases from J, the junction kept 6 bases outside the gene matches. From the reads, TCRdb called clonotypes with MiXCR, one entry per CDR3 protein. The sample has 200,000 to 250,000 distinct CDR3 sequences, 22% seen once. V gene TRBV6-5 combines with J gene TRBJ1-5; TRBD1 aligns across 7 bases. This receptor was obtained from a human donor in good health (CMV status not recorded). Some clones in this sample may be carry-over from other donors' samples. The sample comprised CD8+ T cells from PBMCs. The CDR3 bases are TGTGCCAGCAGTGACCGACAGGGACGCAATCAGCCCCAGCATTTT. Translated, it gives CASSDRQGRNQPQHF.